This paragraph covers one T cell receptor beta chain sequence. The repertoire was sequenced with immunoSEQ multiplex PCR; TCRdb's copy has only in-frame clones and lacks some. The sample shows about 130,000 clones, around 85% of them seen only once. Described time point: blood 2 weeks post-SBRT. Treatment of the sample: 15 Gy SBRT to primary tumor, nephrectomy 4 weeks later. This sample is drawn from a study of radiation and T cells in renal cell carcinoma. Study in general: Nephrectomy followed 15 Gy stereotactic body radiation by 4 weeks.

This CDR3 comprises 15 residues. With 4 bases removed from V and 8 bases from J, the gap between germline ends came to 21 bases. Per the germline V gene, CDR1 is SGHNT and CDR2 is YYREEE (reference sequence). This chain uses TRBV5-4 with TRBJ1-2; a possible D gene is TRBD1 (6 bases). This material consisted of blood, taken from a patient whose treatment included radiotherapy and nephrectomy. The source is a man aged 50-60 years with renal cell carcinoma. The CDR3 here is CASSGGTPTREGYTF. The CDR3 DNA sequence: TGTGCCAGCAGCGGGGGGACACCAACTAGGGAGGGCTACACCTTC.